This entry lists 5 T cell receptor beta chains sequenced from one sample in a study of T-cell memory formation after mild COVID-19. In TCRdb, the 5' RACE reads were re-called with MiXCR into one record per CDR3 protein. Found here are roughly 350,000 distinct CDR3 sequences, under 30% of them singletons; the top ten hold 13%. Material: PBMCs or a T cell subset sorted from them (not recorded which). These TCRs come from an adult woman who had mild COVID-19 (a few samples of this study predate the infection). Cell type and time point are not known.

The J gene is TRBJ1-2, the V gene TRBV4-1; no definite D call. Trimming removed 1 base from V and 7 bases from J, with 4 bases in between. CDR1 is MGHRA and CDR2 is YSYEKL in the germline V gene. The CDR3 contains 11 residues. CDR3 nucleotides: TGCGCCAGCAGCCAAGCTAGTGGCTACACCTTC. This translates into CASSQASGYTF.

This chain connects TRBV9 to TRBJ2-1; 11 nucleotides match TRBD2. V shed 0 bases and J 4 bases; nucleotides not matched to a gene: 3. The CDR3 loop spans 16 amino acids. CDR1 is SGDLS and CDR2 is YYNGEE in the germline V gene. The CDR3, as DNA: TGTGCCAGCAGCGTAGATAGCGGGGGGGGGTACAATGAGCAGTTCTTC. Translated: CASSVDSGGGYNEQFF. The variable domain in full, with the rest retrieved from reference TRBV9 and TRBJ2-1, is DSGVTQTPKHLITATGQRVTLRCSPRSGDLSVYWYQQSLDQGLQFLIQYYNGEERAKGNILERFSAQQFPDLHSELNLSSLELGDSALYFCASSVDSGGGYNEQFFGPGTRLTVL.

The table lists this clonotype with a few counts. The rearrangement uses TRBV29-1 and TRBJ2-7; 7 nucleotides line up with TRBD2. With V trimmed by 4 bases and J by 3 bases, 15 bases remained unmatched. Germline CDR1 reads SQVTM; CDR2 reads ANQGSEA. The CDR3 is 16 residues long. The CDR3 loop reads CSVVGGLASPYYEQYF. For the CDR3, the DNA is TGCAGCGTTGTGGGAGGGTTGGCTTCCCCTTACTACGAGCAGTACTTC.

The sample holds a few counts of this clonotype. The chain carries TRBV5-6 and TRBJ2-7, with TRBD1 identical over 7 bases. Trimming at V came to 4 bases and at J to 5 bases, leaving 24 bases not matched to a gene. Germline CDR1 reads SGHDT; CDR2 reads YYEEEE. This CDR3 has 19 residues. The CDR3 loop is CASSPQRTGYVALWNEQYF. The DNA of the CDR3 is TGTGCCAGCAGCCCCCAAAGGACAGGCTATGTGGCGCTCTGGAACGAGCAGTACTTC.

In its sample, this clonotype was seen a few times. This chain joins TRBV5-1 and TRBJ2-3; unclear D gene. The CDR3 consists of 17 residues. Germline V gives CDR1 SGHRS, CDR2 YFSETQ. V dropped 4 bases and J dropped 3 bases, with 21 bases sitting between them. CDR3 in DNA: TGCGCCAGCAGCCTAATGCGACGGGCTTACGGAACAGATACGCAGTATTTT. This encodes CASSLMRRAYGTDTQYF.